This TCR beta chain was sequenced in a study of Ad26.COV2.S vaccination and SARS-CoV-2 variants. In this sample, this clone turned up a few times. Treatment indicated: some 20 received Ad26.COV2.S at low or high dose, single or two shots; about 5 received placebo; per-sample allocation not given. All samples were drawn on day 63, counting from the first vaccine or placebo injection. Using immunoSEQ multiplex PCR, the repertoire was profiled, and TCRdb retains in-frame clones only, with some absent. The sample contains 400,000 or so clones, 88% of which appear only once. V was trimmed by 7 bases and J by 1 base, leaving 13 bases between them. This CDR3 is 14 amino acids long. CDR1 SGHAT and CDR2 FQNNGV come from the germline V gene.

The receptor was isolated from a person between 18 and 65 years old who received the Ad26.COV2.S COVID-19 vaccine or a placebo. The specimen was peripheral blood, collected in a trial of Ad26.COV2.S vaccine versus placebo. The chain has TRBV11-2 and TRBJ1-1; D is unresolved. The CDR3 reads CASTYTTANTEAFF. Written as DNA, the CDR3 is TGTGCCAGCACCTACACGACCGCGAACACTGAAGCTTTCTTT.